Listed below are T cell receptor beta chains from one sample, sequenced in a study of cytomegalovirus exposure and HLA in healthy donors. Measured with immunoSEQ multiplex PCR; TCRdb has only the in-frame clones, and not every one. This repertoire shows 90,000 to 110,000 clones, 85% to 90% found once; its top ten account for about 2%. Sequencing was performed on PBMCs. The receptors were gathered from a woman between 18 and 30 years old in good health and CMV-seronegative. Both conserved end residues are part of each CDR3. A D gene is named only where the DNA matches it firmly. A clone size is listed for some rows: how often the clone was seen (once, few, many), or a class if it is expanded.

v_gene	abundance	j_gene	len	d_gene	CDR3aa	CDR3nt
TRBV10-3	-	TRBJ1-4	14	TRBD1	CAISAQGGAEKLFF	TGTGCCATCAGTGCCCAAGGGGGCGCGGAAAAACTGTTTTTT
TRBV28	-	TRBJ1-5	15	TRBD1	CASSSPGQGDQPQHF	TGTGCCAGCAGTTCTCCGGGACAGGGGGATCAGCCCCAGCATTTT
TRBV20-1	-	TRBJ1-4	11	TRBD1	CSAQTGEKLFF	TGCAGTGCGCAGACAGGGGAAAAACTGTTTTTT
TRBV6-4	-	TRBJ2-1	15	TRBD2	CASSDGGGSYNEQFF	TGTGCCAGCAGTGACGGGGGGGGCTCCTACAATGAGCAGTTCTTC
TRBV27	-	TRBJ2-2	14	-	CASSLSRDTGELFF	TGTGCCAGCAGTTTATCCCGGGACACCGGGGAGCTGTTTTTT
TRBV9	-	TRBJ2-7	12	-	CASSGRGNEQYF	TGTGCCAGCAGCGGGAGGGGCAACGAGCAGTACTTC
TRBV7-2	-	TRBJ2-5	17	TRBD2	CASSPDHSSGGTGSQYF	TGTGCCAGCAGCCCGGACCACTCTAGCGGGGGTACGGGTAGCCAGTACTTC
TRBV6-1	-	TRBJ2-2	14	TRBD2	CASRPGLAAGELFF	TGTGCCAGCAGACCCGGACTAGCGGCCGGGGAGCTGTTTTTT
TRBV15	-	TRBJ2-7	17	TRBD2	CATSTVWTSGGLYEQYF	TGTGCCACCAGCACCGTGTGGACTAGCGGGGGGCTCTACGAGCAGTACTTC
TRBV13	-	TRBJ1-2	16	-	CASSLGRTAGLYGYTF	TGTGCCAGCAGCTTAGGAAGGACAGCCGGATTATATGGCTACACCTTC
TRBV15	-	TRBJ1-4	15	-	CATSKSREANEKLFF	TGTGCCACCAGCAAGTCTCGGGAGGCTAATGAAAAACTGTTTTTT
TRBV7-3	once	TRBJ2-3	15	TRBD2	CASSSSGGSTDTQYF	TGTGCCAGCAGCTCTAGCGGGGGGAGCACAGATACGCAGTATTTT
TRBV28	few	TRBJ2-7	15	-	CASIPGTREVGEQYF	TGTGCCAGCATCCCCGGGACACGGGAGGTAGGGGAGCAGTACTTC
TRBV5-1	-	TRBJ2-3	14	TRBD2	CASSPGTSVDTQYF	TGCGCCAGCAGCCCCGGGACTAGTGTCGATACGCAGTATTTT
TRBV7-2	-	TRBJ2-1	15	-	CASSFSVSSYNEQFF	TGTGCCAGCAGCTTTAGCGTAAGCTCCTACAATGAGCAGTTCTTC
TRBV4-3	few	TRBJ2-1	17	TRBD2	CASSQDPGTSGSTEQFF	TGCGCCAGCAGCCAAGATCCCGGGACTAGCGGGAGTACTGAGCAGTTCTTC
TRBV6-4	-	TRBJ1-4	14	TRBD1	CASSESAGGEKLFF	TGTGCCAGCAGTGAATCGGCAGGGGGTGAAAAACTGTTTTTT
TRBV15	-	TRBJ2-5	13	-	CATSRDNRETQYF	TGTGCCACCAGCAGAGATAACAGAGAGACCCAGTACTTC
TRBV7-9	-	TRBJ2-6	17	TRBD1	CASSPRDRPSGANVLTF	TGTGCCAGCAGCCCTCGGGACAGGCCCTCTGGGGCCAACGTCCTGACTTTC
TRBV21-1	-	TRBJ1-2	15	-	CASSTKKNRVGGYTF	TGTGCCAGCAGCACGAAAAAAAACAGGGTGGGCGGCTACACCTTC
TRBV6-5	once	TRBJ1-2	13	-	CASSYQQGYGYTF	TGTGCCAGCAGTTACCAGCAGGGATATGGCTACACCTTC
TRBV25-1	-	TRBJ2-1	16	-	CASSEFTAGSYNEQFF	TGTGCCAGCAGTGAGTTTACAGCAGGCTCCTACAATGAGCAGTTCTTC
TRBV5-6	-	TRBJ2-7	13	-	CASSLPGPNEQYF	TGTGCCAGCAGCTTACCAGGGCCCAACGAGCAGTACTTC
TRBV28	once	TRBJ1-5	15	TRBD1	CASSFLSQGNQPQHF	TGTGCCAGCAGTTTTTTATCACAGGGGAATCAGCCCCAGCATTTT
TRBV7-9	few	TRBJ1-4	16	-	CASSDGRREAGEKLFF	TGTGCCAGCAGCGACGGGCGACGGGAGGCGGGGGAAAAACTGTTTTTT
TRBV6-5	once	TRBJ2-7	15	TRBD1	CASSYAGTGSYEQYF	TGTGCCAGCAGTTACGCGGGGACAGGGTCGTACGAGCAGTACTTC
TRBV5-6	-	TRBJ2-7	17	TRBD2	CASSFPTSGSNGYEQYF	TGTGCCAGCAGCTTCCCGACTAGCGGGAGTAATGGTTACGAGCAGTACTTC
TRBV9	-	TRBJ1-2	15	-	CASTIGRGPNYGYTF	TGTGCCAGCACCATAGGGAGGGGTCCAAACTATGGCTACACCTTC
TRBV6-5	-	TRBJ2-7	14	-	CASSSGVGGYEQYF	TGTGCCAGCAGTTCGGGGGTGGGTGGGTACGAGCAGTACTTC
TRBV18	-	TRBJ1-1	14	TRBD1	CASSPPGQGPEAFF	TGTGCCAGCTCACCACCGGGACAGGGTCCTGAAGCTTTCTTT
TRBV30	-	TRBJ2-4	12	-	CAWTGALNIQYF	TGTGCCTGGACAGGGGCATTGAACATTCAGTACTTC
TRBV7-2	-	TRBJ2-7	15	-	CASSSAGWGVYEQYF	TGTGCCAGCAGCTCCGCCGGGTGGGGGGTCTACGAGCAGTACTTC
TRBV9	few	TRBJ2-7	14	TRBD1	CASSVAGQDDEQYF	TGTGCCAGCAGCGTAGCGGGACAGGACGACGAGCAGTACTTC
TRBV4-3	-	TRBJ1-2	15	-	CASSQDHQVNYGYTF	TGCGCCAGCAGCCAAGATCACCAGGTGAACTATGGCTACACCTTC
TRBV28	-	TRBJ1-2	13	-	CASSLDKPYGYTF	TGTGCCAGCAGTCTCGACAAGCCCTATGGCTACACCTTC
TRBV6-4	-	TRBJ2-2	15	TRBD2	CASSRSGGATGELFF	TGTGCCAGCAGTCGAAGCGGGGGGGCCACCGGGGAGCTGTTTTTT
TRBV2	once	TRBJ1-5	13	-	CASTGQTNQPQHF	TGTGCCAGCACCGGACAGACCAATCAGCCCCAGCATTTT
TRBV6-5	-	TRBJ2-7	13	-	CASHRGAPSEQYF	TGTGCCAGCCACCGCGGAGCACCCTCCGAGCAGTACTTC
TRBV27	-	TRBJ2-1	13	-	CASTRGSYNEQFF	TGTGCCAGCACCCGGGGCTCCTACAATGAGCAGTTCTTC
TRBV28	-	TRBJ2-3	14	TRBD1	CASRLDRRTDTQYF	TGTGCCAGCAGGCTGGACAGGAGGACAGATACGCAGTATTTT
TRBV9	-	TRBJ2-1	16	TRBD2	CASTDRTGGAHNEQFF	TGTGCCAGCACTGACCGAACGGGAGGGGCCCACAATGAGCAGTTCTTC
TRBV10-3	-	TRBJ2-7	14	-	CAIMYEGAGYEQYF	TGTGCCATCATGTACGAGGGGGCGGGGTACGAGCAGTACTTC
TRBV4-2	-	TRBJ2-7	17	TRBD1	CASSRKPGQGSTYEQYF	TGTGCCAGCAGCCGGAAGCCGGGACAGGGGTCCACCTACGAGCAGTACTTC
TRBV4-2	-	TRBJ1-5	15	TRBD1	CASSQSGQGNQPQHF	TGTGCCAGCAGCCAATCCGGACAGGGCAATCAGCCCCAGCATTTT